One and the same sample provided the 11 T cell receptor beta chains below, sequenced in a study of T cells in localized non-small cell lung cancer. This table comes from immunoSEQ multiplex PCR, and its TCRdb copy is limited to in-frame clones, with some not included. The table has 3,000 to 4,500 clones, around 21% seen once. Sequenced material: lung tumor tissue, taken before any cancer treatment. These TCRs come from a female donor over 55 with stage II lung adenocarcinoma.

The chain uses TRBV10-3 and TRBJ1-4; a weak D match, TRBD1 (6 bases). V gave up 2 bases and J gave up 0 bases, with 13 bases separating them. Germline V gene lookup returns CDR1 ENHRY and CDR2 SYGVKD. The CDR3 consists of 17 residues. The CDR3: CAISERGASTTNEKLFF. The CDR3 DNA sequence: TGTGCCATCAGTGAGCGGGGGGCCAGCACAACTAATGAAAAACTGTTTTTT.

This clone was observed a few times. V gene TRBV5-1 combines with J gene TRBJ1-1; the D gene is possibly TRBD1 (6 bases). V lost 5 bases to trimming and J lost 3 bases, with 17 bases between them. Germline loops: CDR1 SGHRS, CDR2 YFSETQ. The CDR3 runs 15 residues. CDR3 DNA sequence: TGCGCCAGCAGGCAGACCGACAGGACATACACTGAAGCTTTCTTT. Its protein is CASRQTDRTYTEAFF.

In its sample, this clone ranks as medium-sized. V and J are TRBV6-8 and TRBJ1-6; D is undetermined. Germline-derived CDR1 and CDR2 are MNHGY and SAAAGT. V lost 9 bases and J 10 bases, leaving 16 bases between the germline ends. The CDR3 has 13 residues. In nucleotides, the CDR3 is TGTGCCAGTAAGGATACCACGCAGTCACCCCTCCACTTT. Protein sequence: CASKDTTQSPLHF.

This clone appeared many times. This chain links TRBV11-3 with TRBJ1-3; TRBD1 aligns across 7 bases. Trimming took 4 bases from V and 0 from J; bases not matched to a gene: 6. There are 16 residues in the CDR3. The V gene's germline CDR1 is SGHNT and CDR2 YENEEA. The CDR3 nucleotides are TGTGCCAGCAGCTATAGGGACAGTAACTCTGGAAACACCATATATTTT. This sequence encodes CASSYRDSNSGNTIYF.

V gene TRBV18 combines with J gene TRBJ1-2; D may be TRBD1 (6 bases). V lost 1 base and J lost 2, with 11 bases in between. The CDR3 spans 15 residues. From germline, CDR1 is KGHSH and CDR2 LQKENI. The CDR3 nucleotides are TGTGCCAGCTCACCACTCGGGGGCGAAAACTATGGCTACACCTTC. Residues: CASSPLGGENYGYTF.

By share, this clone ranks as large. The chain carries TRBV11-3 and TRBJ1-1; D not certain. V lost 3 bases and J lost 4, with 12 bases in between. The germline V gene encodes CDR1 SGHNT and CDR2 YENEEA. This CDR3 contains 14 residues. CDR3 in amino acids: CASSLADGPTEAFF. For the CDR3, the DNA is TGTGCCAGCAGCTTGGCCGACGGGCCCACTGAAGCTTTCTTT. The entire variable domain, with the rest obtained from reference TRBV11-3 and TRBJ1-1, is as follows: EAGVVQSPRYKIIEKKQPVAFWCNPISGHNTLYWYLQNLGQGPELLIRYENEEAVDDSQLPKDRFSAERLKGVDSTLKIQPAELGDSAVYLCASSLADGPTEAFFGQGTRLTVV.

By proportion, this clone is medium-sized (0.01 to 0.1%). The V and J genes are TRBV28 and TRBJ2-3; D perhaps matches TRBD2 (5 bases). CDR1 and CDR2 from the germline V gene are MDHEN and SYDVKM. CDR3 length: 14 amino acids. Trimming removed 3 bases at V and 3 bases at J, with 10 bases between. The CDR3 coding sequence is TGTGCCAGCAGTTTTTTGAGCGGAACAGATACGCAGTATTTT. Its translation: CASSFLSGTDTQYF.

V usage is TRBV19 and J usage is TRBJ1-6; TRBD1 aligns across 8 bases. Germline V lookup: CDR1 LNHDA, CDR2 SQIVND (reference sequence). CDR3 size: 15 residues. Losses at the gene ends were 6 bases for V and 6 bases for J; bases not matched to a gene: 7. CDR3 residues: CASSPRQGFNSPLHF. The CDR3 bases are TGTGCCAGTAGCCCTCGACAGGGGTTTAATTCACCCCTCCACTTT.

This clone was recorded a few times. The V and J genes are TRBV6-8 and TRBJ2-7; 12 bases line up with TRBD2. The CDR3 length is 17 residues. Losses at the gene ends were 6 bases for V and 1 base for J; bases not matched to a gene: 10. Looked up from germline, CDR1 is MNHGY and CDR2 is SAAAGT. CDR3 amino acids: CASSAWTSGIVSYEQYF. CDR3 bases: TGTGCCAGCAGCGCATGGACTAGCGGGATCGTGTCCTACGAGCAGTACTTC.

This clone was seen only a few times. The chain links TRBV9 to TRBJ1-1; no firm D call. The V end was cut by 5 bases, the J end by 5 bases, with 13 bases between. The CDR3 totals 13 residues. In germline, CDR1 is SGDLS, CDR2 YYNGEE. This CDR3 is CASSDNWGTEAFF. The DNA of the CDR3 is TGTGCCAGCAGTGACAATTGGGGTACTGAAGCTTTCTTT.

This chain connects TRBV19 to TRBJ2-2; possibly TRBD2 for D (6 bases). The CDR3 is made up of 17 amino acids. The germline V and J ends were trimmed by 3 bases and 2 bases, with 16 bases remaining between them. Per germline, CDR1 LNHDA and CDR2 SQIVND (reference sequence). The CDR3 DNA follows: TGTGCCAGTAGTATGGGGTACGGAGCGGGTAACACCGGGGAGCTGTTTTTT. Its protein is CASSMGYGAGNTGELFF.